Many counts were recorded for the clone carrying this T cell receptor beta chain. Its target is not known. CDR1 is LGHDT and CDR2 is YNNKEL in the germline V gene (reference sequence). The V and J ends lost 3 bases and 6 bases, in that order; junction bases with no gene match: 8. The CDR3 spans 14 residues. The time point: newly diagnosed GD, antithyroid drugs for less than 3 months. RNA extracted from PBMCs served as the sequencing template. The sample originates from a study of regulatory T cells in long-lasting Graves disease. In building TCR beta libraries, iRepertoire HTBI primers were used together with Arm-PCR of CDR3 regions. A single record per CDR3 protein comes from TCRdb applying MiXCR to the multiplex PCR reads. The sample shows about 440,000 distinct CDR3 sequences, about a sixth of them seen only once. Study-wide points: No thyroid tissue was studied; the work used peripheral blood only.

Separately, the same data were catalogued under a study of T cells in Graves' hyperthyroidism and ophthalmopathy. Per that study: RT-PCR in the first round (using the HTBI primer set) targeted the TCR CDR3.

Sequencing was performed on peripheral blood mononuclear cells (PBMCs), taken at new diagnosis, from a patient treated with antithyroid drugs. This receptor was identified in a woman between 25 and 40 years old with Graves disease. This chain joins TRBV3-1 and TRBJ2-7; TRBD1 matches at 7 bases. The CDR3 nucleotides read TGTGCCAGCAGCCACCCGGGACAGTGGGGCGAGCAGTACTTC. It encodes CASSHPGQWGEQYF.